This T cell receptor beta chain was observed in a study of lymphopenia after photon versus proton radiotherapy. General observations from the study: Only patients who died were analyzed for survival; proton advantage is unproven. Post-nadir diversity loss with photons came from oligoclonal expansion, particularly CD8+ Temra cells.

Sequenced by immunoSEQ multiplex PCR; TCRdb stores in-frame clones only, minus some. This table holds roughly 23,000 clones, over 90% found once. CDR1 is SGHTA and CDR2 is FQGNSA in the germline V gene. V lost 5 bases to trimming and J lost 1 base; unmatched junction nucleotides: 5. The CDR3 has 15 residues. A word on this clone: Its matching antigen is unknown.

The sequence was obtained from a woman aged 70-85 years with pancreatic cancer. Some clones in this sample may be carry-over from other donors' samples. This rearrangement joins TRBV7-2 to TRBJ1-1; TRBD1 matches at 9 bases. Sample: peripheral blood, taken from a patient treated with proton-based radiotherapy. Here the CDR3 DNA reads TGTGCCAGCAGCCCTCGGACAGGGGCGAACACTGAAGCTTTCTTT. This codes for CASSPRTGANTEAFF.